The rows below give T cell receptor beta chains drawn from one sample of a study of OX40 agonist ivuxolimab in advanced cancers. Produced via immunoSEQ multiplex PCR; TCRdb's table is partial and in-frame only. The repertoire holds around 74,000 clones, with around 90% as singletons. The material sequenced was CD4+ or CD8+ T cells sorted from blood, taken in a trial of the OX40 agonist ivuxolimab. These TCRs come from an adult with an advanced solid tumor such as melanoma, head and neck, liver or kidney cancer. Each CDR3 is given with its conserved first and last residue. Fields, in order: CDR3 DNA, CDR3 protein, J gene, clone size, V gene, D gene, CDR3 length. The D gene is left open where the match is weak. For some rows the clone size is stated as once, few or many, or as a class when expanded; others skip it.

CDR3 DNA: TGCGCCAGCAGCCAAGACGGGGATCTTGGTCAGCCCCAGCATTTT
CDR3 protein: CASSQDGDLGQPQHF
J gene: TRBJ1-5
clone size: .
V gene: TRBV4-1
D gene: .
CDR3 length: 15

CDR3 DNA: TGTGCCAGCAGCGTCGGGGTCAACTACGAGCAGTACTTC
CDR3 protein: CASSVGVNYEQYF
J gene: TRBJ2-7
clone size: .
V gene: TRBV5-4
D gene: .
CDR3 length: 13

CDR3 DNA: TGTGCCAGCAGCGGACCGAGTAATGAAAAACTGTTTTTT
CDR3 protein: CASSGPSNEKLFF
J gene: TRBJ1-4
clone size: .
V gene: TRBV9
D gene: .
CDR3 length: 13

CDR3 DNA: TGTGCCAGCATGGCGCAACCCTTCACCGGGGATCTGTTTTTT
CDR3 protein: CASMAQPFTGDLFF
J gene: TRBJ2-2
clone size: .
V gene: TRBV11-2
D gene: .
CDR3 length: 14

CDR3 DNA: TGTGCCAGCAGCGTAGACAGGATTCAGGGGACTGAAGCTTTCTTT
CDR3 protein: CASSVDRIQGTEAFF
J gene: TRBJ1-1
clone size: .
V gene: TRBV9
D gene: .
CDR3 length: 15

CDR3 DNA: TGTGCCAGCAGTTCCACGGGAGGGGGCATTGGCTACACCTTC
CDR3 protein: CASSSTGGGIGYTF
J gene: TRBJ1-2
clone size: .
V gene: TRBV27
D gene: TRBD1
CDR3 length: 14

CDR3 DNA: TGTGCCAGCAGCTCTCGGACAGGGCTTGAGGCAGATACGCAGTATTTT
CDR3 protein: CASSSRTGLEADTQYF
J gene: TRBJ2-3
clone size: .
V gene: TRBV7-6
D gene: TRBD1
CDR3 length: 16

CDR3 DNA: TGTGCCAGCAGCCTAAGAGGGGGCGAGCAGTACTTC
CDR3 protein: CASSLRGGEQYF
J gene: TRBJ2-7
clone size: .
V gene: TRBV13
D gene: .
CDR3 length: 12

CDR3 DNA: TGCGCCAGCAGCCAAGGGACAGGGAGACGAAGCGGGTTTGTAGGAAACACCATATATTTT
CDR3 protein: CASSQGTGRRSGFVGNTIYF
J gene: TRBJ1-3
clone size: .
V gene: TRBV4-3
D gene: TRBD1
CDR3 length: 20

CDR3 DNA: TGCGCCAGCAGCTTGCTTTTAGCGGAAGAGGATGAGCAGTTCTTC
CDR3 protein: CASSLLLAEEDEQFF
J gene: TRBJ2-1
clone size: .
V gene: TRBV5-1
D gene: .
CDR3 length: 15

CDR3 DNA: TGTGCCAGCAGCCTCGGGACAGGGAGCAGTCAGCCCCAGCATTTT
CDR3 protein: CASSLGTGSSQPQHF
J gene: TRBJ1-5
clone size: .
V gene: TRBV7-8
D gene: TRBD1
CDR3 length: 15

CDR3 DNA: TGTGCCATCAGAGCAGGGATCATGAACACTGAAGCTTTCTTT
CDR3 protein: CAIRAGIMNTEAFF
J gene: TRBJ1-1
clone size: once
V gene: TRBV10-3
D gene: .
CDR3 length: 14

CDR3 DNA: TGTGCCAGCAGTGGCGGCAGTTTCCGCACCGGGGAGCTGTTTTTT
CDR3 protein: CASSGGSFRTGELFF
J gene: TRBJ2-2
clone size: .
V gene: TRBV25-1
D gene: .
CDR3 length: 15

CDR3 DNA: TGTGCCAGCAAAGAGGACAGGGAGTATGAAAAACTGTTTTTT
CDR3 protein: CASKEDREYEKLFF
J gene: TRBJ1-4
clone size: .
V gene: TRBV6-5
D gene: TRBD1
CDR3 length: 14

CDR3 DNA: TGTGCCAGCAGCTTGGGGGGGACAGGGGTACGAGAAAAACTGTTTTTT
CDR3 protein: CASSLGGTGVREKLFF
J gene: TRBJ1-4
clone size: .
V gene: TRBV11-3
D gene: TRBD1
CDR3 length: 16

CDR3 DNA: TGCGCCAGCAGCCAGCCGGGACTAGCGGGGGTTGAGCAGTTCTTC
CDR3 protein: CASSQPGLAGVEQFF
J gene: TRBJ2-1
clone size: .
V gene: TRBV4-1
D gene: TRBD2
CDR3 length: 15

CDR3 DNA: TGTGCCAGCAGCTTAGCGAGGGCAGTTAATTCACCCCTCCACTTT
CDR3 protein: CASSLARAVNSPLHF
J gene: TRBJ1-6
clone size: .
V gene: TRBV7-2
D gene: .
CDR3 length: 15

CDR3 DNA: TGTGCCAGCAGCTCAAAGGGGCTCGGTGATACGCAGTATTTT
CDR3 protein: CASSSKGLGDTQYF
J gene: TRBJ2-3
clone size: once
V gene: TRBV7-9
D gene: .
CDR3 length: 14

CDR3 DNA: TGCGCCAGCAGCGAACCCCGGGACACGGCTTCCTACGAGCAGTACTTC
CDR3 protein: CASSEPRDTASYEQYF
J gene: TRBJ2-7
clone size: once
V gene: TRBV5-1
D gene: .
CDR3 length: 16

CDR3 DNA: TGCAGCGTCGCTACAGGGGGCCCTGGCTACACCTTC
CDR3 protein: CSVATGGPGYTF
J gene: TRBJ1-2
clone size: .
V gene: TRBV29-1
D gene: TRBD1
CDR3 length: 12

CDR3 DNA: TGTGCCAGCAGTGAACCGCGGGGGTTCTATGAGCAGTTCTTC
CDR3 protein: CASSEPRGFYEQFF
J gene: TRBJ2-1
clone size: .
V gene: TRBV2
D gene: TRBD2
CDR3 length: 14

CDR3 DNA: TGCGCCAGCAGCTTCGAGGGGTCTTCCTACGAGCAGTACTTC
CDR3 protein: CASSFEGSSYEQYF
J gene: TRBJ2-7
clone size: once
V gene: TRBV5-1
D gene: .
CDR3 length: 14

CDR3 DNA: TGTGCCAGTAGTATAGTCCCACAGGGGGCGGGTAGGACTGAAGCTTTCTTT
CDR3 protein: CASSIVPQGAGRTEAFF
J gene: TRBJ1-1
clone size: .
V gene: TRBV19
D gene: TRBD1
CDR3 length: 17

CDR3 DNA: TGTGCCAGCAGCCAAGGGACTAGCGGGGGAACGTACTTC
CDR3 protein: CASSQGTSGGTYF
J gene: TRBJ2-7
clone size: .
V gene: TRBV5-6
D gene: TRBD2
CDR3 length: 13

CDR3 DNA: TGTGCCAGCCAGGGGAGCTCCTACGAGCAGTACTTC
CDR3 protein: CASQGSSYEQYF
J gene: TRBJ2-7
clone size: .
V gene: TRBV27
D gene: .
CDR3 length: 12

CDR3 DNA: TGTGCCAGCAGCGTAGTCGGAACAGCTAATTACAATGAGCAGTTCTTC
CDR3 protein: CASSVVGTANYNEQFF
J gene: TRBJ2-1
clone size: .
V gene: TRBV9
D gene: .
CDR3 length: 16

CDR3 DNA: TGCAGCGAATCAGGGGGCGGGTATGGCTACACCTTC
CDR3 protein: CSESGGGYGYTF
J gene: TRBJ1-2
clone size: .
V gene: TRBV29-1
D gene: TRBD1
CDR3 length: 12

CDR3 DNA: TGTGCCAGCGGGTACAGGGGGCAAAATTCACCCCTCCACTTT
CDR3 protein: CASGYRGQNSPLHF
J gene: TRBJ1-6
clone size: .
V gene: TRBV6-5
D gene: TRBD1
CDR3 length: 14

CDR3 DNA: TGTGCCAGCAGTCTTAGCGGTCTATCCTACGAGCAGTACTTC
CDR3 protein: CASSLSGLSYEQYF
J gene: TRBJ2-7
clone size: .
V gene: TRBV27
D gene: .
CDR3 length: 14

CDR3 DNA: TGTGCCAGCACCGGTTTTATAGGGGATGGCTACACCTTC
CDR3 protein: CASTGFIGDGYTF
J gene: TRBJ1-2
clone size: .
V gene: TRBV6-5
D gene: .
CDR3 length: 13

CDR3 DNA: TGTGCCAGCAGCCCAGACGAAAACGGCGGGGAGACCCAGTACTTC
CDR3 protein: CASSPDENGGETQYF
J gene: TRBJ2-5
clone size: once
V gene: TRBV7-9
D gene: .
CDR3 length: 15

CDR3 DNA: TGTGCCAGCACCCTGGACGCGACTTTGAACACTGAAGCTTTCTTT
CDR3 protein: CASTLDATLNTEAFF
J gene: TRBJ1-1
clone size: .
V gene: TRBV13
D gene: .
CDR3 length: 15

CDR3 DNA: TGTGCCAGCAGCTTTATACTAGCGGGGGAGGATGAGCAGTTCTTC
CDR3 protein: CASSFILAGEDEQFF
J gene: TRBJ2-1
clone size: .
V gene: TRBV7-9
D gene: TRBD2
CDR3 length: 15

CDR3 DNA: TGCGCCAGCAGCCAAGATCGGGGCCGCGGGAATTCGGGCACTGAAGCTTTCTTT
CDR3 protein: CASSQDRGRGNSGTEAFF
J gene: TRBJ1-1
clone size: .
V gene: TRBV4-1
D gene: .
CDR3 length: 18

CDR3 DNA: TGTGCCAGCAGTTTAGGGCAGGGTGATGGCTACACCTTC
CDR3 protein: CASSLGQGDGYTF
J gene: TRBJ1-2
clone size: .
V gene: TRBV27
D gene: .
CDR3 length: 13

CDR3 DNA: TGTGCCAGCAGCTTAGCAGGGAACACTGAAGCTTTCTTT
CDR3 protein: CASSLAGNTEAFF
J gene: TRBJ1-1
clone size: .
V gene: TRBV5-5
D gene: .
CDR3 length: 13

CDR3 DNA: TGTGCCAGCAGTTTATCGGGAATTCATAACGAGGCTTTCTTT
CDR3 protein: CASSLSGIHNEAFF
J gene: TRBJ1-1
clone size: .
V gene: TRBV27
D gene: .
CDR3 length: 14

CDR3 DNA: TGTGCCAGCAGTCCGGGACACTACCCTAGGGACCAGTACTTC
CDR3 protein: CASSPGHYPRDQYF
J gene: TRBJ2-5
clone size: .
V gene: TRBV9
D gene: .
CDR3 length: 14

CDR3 DNA: TGTGCCAGCAGCTCGACAGTGAACACTGAAGCTTTCTTT
CDR3 protein: CASSSTVNTEAFF
J gene: TRBJ1-1
clone size: once
V gene: TRBV7-3
D gene: .
CDR3 length: 13

CDR3 DNA: TGTGCCAGCAGCCAAGCCGCGACAGGGGGCACTGAAGCTTTCTTT
CDR3 protein: CASSQAATGGTEAFF
J gene: TRBJ1-1
clone size: .
V gene: TRBV4-2
D gene: TRBD1
CDR3 length: 15

CDR3 DNA: TGTGCCAGCAGCCCCGCCGGGAGGCCGTACGAGCAGTACTTC
CDR3 protein: CASSPAGRPYEQYF
J gene: TRBJ2-7
clone size: .
V gene: TRBV11-2
D gene: TRBD2
CDR3 length: 14

CDR3 DNA: TGTGCTAGCAGCCTTGGGACTAGCGGGGGGGCTAGGGAGACCCAGTACTTC
CDR3 protein: CASSLGTSGGARETQYF
J gene: TRBJ2-5
clone size: .
V gene: TRBV7-7
D gene: TRBD2
CDR3 length: 17

CDR3 DNA: TGCAGCGTGGCTGGGGTGCGGGACAGGGTTTACGAGCAGTACTTC
CDR3 protein: CSVAGVRDRVYEQYF
J gene: TRBJ2-7
clone size: .
V gene: TRBV29-1
D gene: TRBD1
CDR3 length: 15

CDR3 DNA: TGTGCCAGCAGCCCGGGACACTACACCGGGGAGCTGTTTTTT
CDR3 protein: CASSPGHYTGELFF
J gene: TRBJ2-2
clone size: .
V gene: TRBV9
D gene: .
CDR3 length: 14

CDR3 DNA: TGCGCCAGCAGCCCATCTCACGGCGCGGGGACCGGGGAGCTGTTTTTT
CDR3 protein: CASSPSHGAGTGELFF
J gene: TRBJ2-2
clone size: .
V gene: TRBV4-3
D gene: .
CDR3 length: 16

CDR3 DNA: TGCGCCAGCAGTCAATCGGAACTAGCGAGGGGGGAGACCCAGTACTTC
CDR3 protein: CASSQSELARGETQYF
J gene: TRBJ2-5
clone size: .
V gene: TRBV23-1
D gene: .
CDR3 length: 16

CDR3 DNA: TGTGCCAGCAGCCCCGGGACCCCCCTCGGAGAGACCCAGTACTTC
CDR3 protein: CASSPGTPLGETQYF
J gene: TRBJ2-5
clone size: .
V gene: TRBV7-2
D gene: .
CDR3 length: 15

CDR3 DNA: TGTGCCAGCCGAAACATACCGTTTGAGCAGTACTTC
CDR3 protein: CASRNIPFEQYF
J gene: TRBJ2-7
clone size: .
V gene: TRBV2
D gene: .
CDR3 length: 12

CDR3 DNA: TGTGCCAGCAGCTCCGGCGGAACTGAAGCTTTCTTT
CDR3 protein: CASSSGGTEAFF
J gene: TRBJ1-1
clone size: .
V gene: TRBV11-3
D gene: .
CDR3 length: 12

CDR3 DNA: TGTGCCAGTAGTATGGCTAGCGGGTCCCCGAGTGAGCAGTTCTTC
CDR3 protein: CASSMASGSPSEQFF
J gene: TRBJ2-1
clone size: once
V gene: TRBV19
D gene: TRBD2
CDR3 length: 15

CDR3 DNA: TGTGCCAGCAGCTTGGGTCGGGCAGGAACTAATGAAAAACTGTTTTTT
CDR3 protein: CASSLGRAGTNEKLFF
J gene: TRBJ1-4
clone size: .
V gene: TRBV5-6
D gene: .
CDR3 length: 16

CDR3 DNA: TGTGCCAGCTCACCCGGGACAGGTTCCTACAATGAGCAGTTCTTC
CDR3 protein: CASSPGTGSYNEQFF
J gene: TRBJ2-1
clone size: .
V gene: TRBV18
D gene: TRBD1
CDR3 length: 15

CDR3 DNA: TGCGCCAGCAGCCAAGGGGGGGGGACCCTCTCAGATACGCAGTATTTT
CDR3 protein: CASSQGGGTLSDTQYF
J gene: TRBJ2-3
clone size: .
V gene: TRBV4-1
D gene: TRBD2
CDR3 length: 16

CDR3 DNA: TGCAGCGTCGAAGACCGGGTTGAAGCTTTCTTT
CDR3 protein: CSVEDRVEAFF
J gene: TRBJ1-1
clone size: few
V gene: TRBV29-1
D gene: .
CDR3 length: 11

CDR3 DNA: TGTGCCAGCAGTTACGAGGGAGCCGGGGAGCTGTTTTTT
CDR3 protein: CASSYEGAGELFF
J gene: TRBJ2-2
clone size: .
V gene: TRBV6-5
D gene: .
CDR3 length: 13

CDR3 DNA: TGTGCCAGCAGCCAAGAAGCGGGGTCTTCCTACGAGCAGTACTTC
CDR3 protein: CASSQEAGSSYEQYF
J gene: TRBJ2-7
clone size: few
V gene: TRBV4-2
D gene: TRBD2
CDR3 length: 15